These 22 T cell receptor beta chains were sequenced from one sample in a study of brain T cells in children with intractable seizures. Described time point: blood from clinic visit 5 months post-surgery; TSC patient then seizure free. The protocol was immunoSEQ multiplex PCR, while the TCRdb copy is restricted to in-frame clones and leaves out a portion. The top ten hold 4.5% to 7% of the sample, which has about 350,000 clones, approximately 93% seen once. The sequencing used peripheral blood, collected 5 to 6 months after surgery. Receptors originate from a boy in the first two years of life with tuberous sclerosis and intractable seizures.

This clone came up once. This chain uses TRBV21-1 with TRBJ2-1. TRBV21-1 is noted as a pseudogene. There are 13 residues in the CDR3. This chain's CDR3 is CASSIRAEEEQFF. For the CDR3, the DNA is TGTGCCAGCAGCATCCGGGCCGAAGAGGAGCAGTTCTTC.

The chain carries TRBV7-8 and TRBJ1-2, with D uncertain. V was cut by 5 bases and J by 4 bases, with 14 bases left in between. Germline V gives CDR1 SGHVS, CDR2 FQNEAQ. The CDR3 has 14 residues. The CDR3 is CASSHSGIVYGYTF. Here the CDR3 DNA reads TGTGCCAGCAGCCACTCGGGGATCGTCTATGGCTACACCTTC.

CDR3 residues: CASSFPDRVNNEQFF. The CDR3, as DNA: TGTGCCAGCAGTTTCCCGGACAGGGTAAACAATGAGCAGTTCTTC. The chain is built from TRBV28 and TRBJ2-1; 8 bases line up with TRBD1. The germline CDR1 and CDR2 sequences are MDHEN and SYDVKM. The CDR3 has 15 amino acids. V trimming: 3 bases; J trimming: 5 bases; junction bases outside the gene matches: 6.

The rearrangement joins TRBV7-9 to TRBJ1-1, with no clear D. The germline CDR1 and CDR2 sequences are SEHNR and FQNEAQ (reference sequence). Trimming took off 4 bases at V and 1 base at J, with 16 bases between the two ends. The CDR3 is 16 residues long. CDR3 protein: CASSSERRARNTEAFF. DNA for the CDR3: TGTGCCAGCAGCTCAGAAAGGAGGGCGAGGAACACTGAAGCTTTCTTT.

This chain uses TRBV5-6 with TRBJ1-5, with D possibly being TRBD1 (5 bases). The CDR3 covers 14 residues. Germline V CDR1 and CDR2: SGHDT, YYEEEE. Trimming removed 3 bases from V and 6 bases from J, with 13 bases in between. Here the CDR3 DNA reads TGTGCCAGCAGCTATATGGGGGTAGGTCAGCCCCAGCATTTT. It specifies CASSYMGVGQPQHF.

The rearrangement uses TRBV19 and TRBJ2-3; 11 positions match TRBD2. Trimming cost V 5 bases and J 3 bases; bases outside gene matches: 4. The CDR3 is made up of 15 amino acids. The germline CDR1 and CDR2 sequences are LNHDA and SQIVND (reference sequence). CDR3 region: CASSLAGGGTDTQYF. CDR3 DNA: TGTGCCAGTAGTCTAGCGGGGGGAGGGACAGATACGCAGTATTTT.

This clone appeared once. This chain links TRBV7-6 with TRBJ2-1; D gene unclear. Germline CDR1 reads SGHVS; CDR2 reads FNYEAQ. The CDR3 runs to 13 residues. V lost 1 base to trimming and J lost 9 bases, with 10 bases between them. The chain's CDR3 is CASSLGGNSEQFF. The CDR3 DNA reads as TGTGCCAGCAGCTTAGGGGGAAATAGTGAGCAGTTCTTC.

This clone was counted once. CDR3 sequence (DNA): TGTGCCAGTGGGACCTCAGACGTCCCTTATGGCTACACCTTC. Its protein product is CASGTSDVPYGYTF. The rearrangement uses TRBV19 and TRBJ1-2, with D possibly TRBD1 on 5 matching bases. V was clipped by 8 bases and J by 5 bases, with 18 bases between them. This CDR3 region has 14 residues. The V gene's germline CDR1 is LNHDA and CDR2 SQIVND (reference sequence). Supplemented by reference TRBV19 and TRBJ1-2, the full variable domain reads DGGITQSPKYLFRKEGQNVTLSCEQNLNHDAMYWYRQDPGQGLRLIYYSQIVNDFQKGDIAEGYSVSREKKESFPLTVTSAQKNPTAFYLCASGTSDVPYGYTFGSGTRLTVV.

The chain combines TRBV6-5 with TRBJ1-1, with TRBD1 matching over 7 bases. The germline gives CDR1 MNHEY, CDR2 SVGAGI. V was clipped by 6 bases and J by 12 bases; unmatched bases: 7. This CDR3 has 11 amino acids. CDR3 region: CASSRDRETFF. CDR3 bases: TGTGCCAGCAGCAGGGACAGAGAGACTTTCTTT.

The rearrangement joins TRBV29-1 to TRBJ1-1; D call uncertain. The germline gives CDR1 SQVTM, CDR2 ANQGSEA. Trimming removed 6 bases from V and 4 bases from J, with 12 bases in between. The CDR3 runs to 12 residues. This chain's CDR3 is CSVDDWGTEAFF. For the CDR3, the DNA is TGCAGCGTGGACGACTGGGGCACTGAAGCTTTCTTT.

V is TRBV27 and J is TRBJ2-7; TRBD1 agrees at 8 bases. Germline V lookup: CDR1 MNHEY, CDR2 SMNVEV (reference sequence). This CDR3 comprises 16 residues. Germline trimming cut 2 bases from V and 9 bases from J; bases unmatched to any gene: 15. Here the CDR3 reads CASSLVGTSTGDGQYF. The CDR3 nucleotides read TGTGCCAGCAGTTTAGTTGGGACCTCGACAGGGGATGGGCAGTACTTC.

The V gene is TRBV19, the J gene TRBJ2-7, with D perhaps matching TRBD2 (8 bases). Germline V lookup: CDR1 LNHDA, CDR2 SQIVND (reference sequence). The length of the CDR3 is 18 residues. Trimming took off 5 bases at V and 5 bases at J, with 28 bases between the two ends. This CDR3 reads CASSSTGPRSGGPNEQYF. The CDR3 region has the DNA TGTGCCAGTAGTTCGACAGGGCCTCGGTCGGGAGGGCCAAACGAGCAGTACTTC.

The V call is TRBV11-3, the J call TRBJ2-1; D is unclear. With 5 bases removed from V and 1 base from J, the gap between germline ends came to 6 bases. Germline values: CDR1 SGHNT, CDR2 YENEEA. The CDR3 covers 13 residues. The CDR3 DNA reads TGTGCCAGCAGCGCCGGATCCTACAATGAGCAGTTCTTC. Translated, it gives CASSAGSYNEQFF.

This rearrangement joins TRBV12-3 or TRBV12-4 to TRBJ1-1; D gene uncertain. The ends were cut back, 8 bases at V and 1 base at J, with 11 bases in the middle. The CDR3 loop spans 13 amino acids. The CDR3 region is CASSKMRNTEAFF. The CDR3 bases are TGTGCCAGCTCAAAAATGAGGAACACTGAAGCTTTCTTT.

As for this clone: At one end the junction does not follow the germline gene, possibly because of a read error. CDR3 loop: CASSPFLGNTEAFF. The CDR3 DNA follows: TGTGCTAGCAGCCCTTTCCTAGGGAACACTGAAGCTTTCTTT. The gene calls are TRBV7-7 and TRBJ1-1; no reliable D call. This CDR3 has 14 amino acids. Germline CDR1 is SSHAT and CDR2 is FNYEAQ (reference sequence).

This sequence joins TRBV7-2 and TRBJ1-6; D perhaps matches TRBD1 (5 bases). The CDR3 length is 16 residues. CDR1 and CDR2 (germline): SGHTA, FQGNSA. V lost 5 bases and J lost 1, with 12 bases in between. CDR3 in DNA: TGTGCCAGCAGCCCGATACAGGAATCCTATAATTCACCCCTCCACTTT. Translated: CASSPIQESYNSPLHF. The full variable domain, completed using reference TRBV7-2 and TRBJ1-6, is GAGVSQSPSNKVTEKGKDVELRCDPISGHTALYWYRQSLGQGLEFLIYFQGNSAPDKSGLPSDRFSAERTGGSVSTLTIQRTQQEDSAVYLCASSPIQESYNSPLHFGNGTRLTVT.

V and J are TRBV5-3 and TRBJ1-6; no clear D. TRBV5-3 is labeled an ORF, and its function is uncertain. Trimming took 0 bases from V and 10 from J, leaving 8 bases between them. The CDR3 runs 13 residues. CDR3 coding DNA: TGTGCCAGAAGCTTGGTGGACGGGTCACCCCTCCACTTT. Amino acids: CARSLVDGSPLHF.

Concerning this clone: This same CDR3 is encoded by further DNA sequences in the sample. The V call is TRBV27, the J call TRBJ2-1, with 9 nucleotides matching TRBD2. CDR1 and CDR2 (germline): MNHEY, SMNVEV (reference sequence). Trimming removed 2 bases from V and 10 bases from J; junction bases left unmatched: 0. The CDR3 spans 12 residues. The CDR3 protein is CASSLLAGEQFF. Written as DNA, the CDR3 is TGTGCCAGCAGTTTACTAGCGGGGGAGCAGTTCTTC.

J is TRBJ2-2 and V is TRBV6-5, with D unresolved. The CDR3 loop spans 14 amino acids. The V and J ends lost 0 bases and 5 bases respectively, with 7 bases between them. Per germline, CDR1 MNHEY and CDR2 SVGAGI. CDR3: CASSYSSRTGELFF. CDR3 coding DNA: TGTGCCAGCAGTTACTCGTCCAGGACCGGGGAGCTGTTTTTT.

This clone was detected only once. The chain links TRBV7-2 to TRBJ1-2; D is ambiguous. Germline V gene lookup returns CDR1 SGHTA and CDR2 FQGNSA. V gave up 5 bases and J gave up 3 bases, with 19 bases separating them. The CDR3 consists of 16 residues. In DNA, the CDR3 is TGTGCCAGCAGCCCCCCTCCCAGGTTAGGGCACTATGGCTACACCTTC. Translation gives CASSPPPRLGHYGYTF.

The CDR3 DNA is TGTGCCAGCAGCTTTTTGGAACTAGAGACCCAGTACTTC. Translating it yields CASSFLELETQYF. The chain joins TRBV5-4 to TRBJ2-5; D is ambiguous. V lost 2 bases, J lost 4 bases, and 9 bases lay in between. The CDR3 consists of 13 residues. Germline V gene lookup returns CDR1 SGHNT and CDR2 YYREEE (reference sequence).

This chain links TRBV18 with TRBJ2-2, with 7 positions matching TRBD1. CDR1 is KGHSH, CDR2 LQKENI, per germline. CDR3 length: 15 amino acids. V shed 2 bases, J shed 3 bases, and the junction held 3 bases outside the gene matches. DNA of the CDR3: TGTGCCAGCTCACCAAAGGGGGCAGACACCGGGGAGCTGTTTTTT. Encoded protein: CASSPKGADTGELFF.